One sample yielded the 19 T cell receptor beta chains listed below, sequenced in a study of early T cells in non-severe SARS-CoV-2 infection. In TCRdb, the 5' RACE reads were re-called with MiXCR into one record per CDR3 protein. The data show about 26,000 distinct CDR3 sequences, with about 5.1% seen just once and 4% held by the top ten. The specimen sequenced was whole blood. These receptors were obtained from an adult who was a healthcare worker with PCR-confirmed SARS-CoV-2 infection or an uninfected control (not recorded which).

The gene calls are TRBV10-3 and TRBJ2-5, with 7 positions matching TRBD2. J was trimmed by 1 base and V by 6 bases; bases with no gene match: 5. The CDR3 runs 14 residues. Germline values: CDR1 ENHRY, CDR2 SYGVKD. The CDR3 spells CAIRPRLAQETQYF. The CDR3 DNA is TGTGCCATCAGGCCCAGACTAGCCCAAGAGACCCAGTACTTC.

This clonotype is medium-sized by share. The genes are TRBV14 and TRBJ1-4; unclear D gene. Germline V gives CDR1 SGHDN, CDR2 FVKESK. The V end was cut by 0 bases, the J end by 5 bases, with 10 bases between. The CDR3 is made up of 15 amino acids. The CDR3 DNA sequence: TGTGCCAGCAGCCAAGATCTGGTGACCAATGAAAAACTGTTTTTT. Translated: CASSQDLVTNEKLFF.

This clonotype was found many times. This chain uses TRBV18 with TRBJ1-1; 9 bases agree with TRBD1. This CDR3 contains 16 residues. Germline V gives CDR1 KGHSH, CDR2 LQKENI. J was trimmed by 6 bases and V by 1 base; bases with no gene match: 9. CDR3 nucleotide sequence: TGTGCCAGCTCACCACGCGGGGACAGGGCCTCCTCTGAAGCTTTCTTT. It specifies CASSPRGDRASSEAFF.

The chain joins TRBV6-2 or TRBV6-3 to TRBJ2-5; TRBD2 is a possible D gene (5 bases). V was trimmed by 5 bases and J by 0 bases, leaving 7 bases between them. CDR1 is MNHEY and CDR2 is SVGEGT in the germline V gene. The CDR3 is 13 amino acids. As DNA, the CDR3 is TGTGCCAGCAGTACGGACTACCAAGAGACCCAGTACTTC. This encodes CASSTDYQETQYF.

This clonotype appeared many times. The chain uses TRBV7-6 and TRBJ1-5; D is undetermined. This CDR3 is built from 13 residues. Germline lookup yields CDR1 SGHVS and CDR2 FNYEAQ. V lost 5 bases and J 0 bases, leaving 5 bases between the germline ends. The CDR3 coding sequence is TGTGCCAGCAGCCGTTATAGCAATCAGCCCCAGCATTTT. Translation gives CASSRYSNQPQHF.

This clonotype was seen a few times. The chain uses TRBV27 and TRBJ1-2; no firm D call. The germline V gene has CDR1 MNHEY and CDR2 SMNVEV (reference sequence). The CDR3 totals 14 residues. V was cut by 4 bases and J by 3 bases, with 12 bases left in between. The CDR3 nucleotides read TGTGCCAGCAGTTCCAGATTTGATGACTATGGCTACACCTTC. Protein product: CASSSRFDDYGYTF.

V and J are TRBV27 and TRBJ2-1; 12 nucleotides align to TRBD2. CDR3 length equals 17 residues. With V trimmed by 4 bases and J by 4 bases, 8 bases remained unmatched. The germline V gene encodes CDR1 MNHEY and CDR2 SMNVEV (reference sequence). CDR3 loop: CASSSWTSGDPYNEQFF. In DNA, the CDR3 is TGTGCCAGCAGTTCCTGGACTAGCGGGGACCCTTACAATGAGCAGTTCTTC.

This clonotype is labeled medium-sized (0.01 to 0.1%). The rearrangement links TRBV29-1 to TRBJ1-1; TRBD1 might be the D (5 bases). Germline CDR1 reads SQVTM; CDR2 reads ANQGSEA. The V gene lost 0 bases and the J gene lost 8 bases, with 16 bases spanning the gap. This CDR3 has 14 residues. The CDR3 protein is CSVEERGMLEEAFF. In nucleotides, the CDR3 is TGCAGCGTTGAAGAGAGGGGTATGCTGGAGGAAGCTTTCTTT. The whole variable domain, filled in from reference TRBV29-1 and TRBJ1-1, reads SAVISQKPSRDICQRGTSLTIQCQVDSQVTMMFWYRQQPGQSLTLIATANQGSEATYESGFVIDKFPISRPNLTFSTLTVSNMSPEDSSIYLCSVEERGMLEEAFFGQGTRLTVV.

This clonotype was recorded many times. The chain joins TRBV12-3 or TRBV12-4 to TRBJ2-3; TRBD2 aligns across 8 bases. Unmatched junction bases numbered 5, after V lost 6 bases and J lost 0 bases. This CDR3 has 15 amino acids. The CDR3 DNA is TGTGCCAGCAGATTGACTAGCGCTAGCACAGATACGCAGTATTTT. Amino acid sequence: CASRLTSASTDTQYF.

This clonotype was picked up many times. This chain joins TRBV11-2 and TRBJ2-3; 11 bases line up with TRBD2. This CDR3 spans 15 amino acids. Germline V gene lookup returns CDR1 SGHAT and CDR2 FQNNGV. The ends lost 8 bases at V and 4 bases at J; junction bases unmatched: 8. CDR3 sequence reads: CASSRLAGIADTQYF. The DNA of the CDR3 is TGTGCCAGCTCAAGACTAGCGGGGATTGCAGATACGCAGTATTTT.

This clonotype was recorded at least ten times. CDR3 sequence: CASSPGGQPQHF. CDR3 coding DNA: TGTGCCAGCTCACCGGGGGGCCAGCCCCAGCATTTT. V usage is TRBV18 and J usage is TRBJ1-5, with a possible D match to TRBD1 (6 bases). Germline loops: CDR1 KGHSH, CDR2 LQKENI. The V end lost 3 bases, the J end lost 7 bases, and 7 bases lay between the germline ends. This CDR3 is built from 12 residues. The variable domain in full, completed from reference TRBV18 and TRBJ1-5, reads NAGVMQNPRHLVRRRGQEARLRCSPMKGHSHVYWYRQLPEEGLKFMVYLQKENIIDESGMPKERFSAEFPKEGPSILRIQQVVRGDSAAYFCASSPGGQPQHFGDGTRLSIL.

The gene calls are TRBV29-1 and TRBJ2-7, with TRBD2 as a possible D gene (5 bases). Germline V CDR1 and CDR2: SQVTM, ANQGSEA. The germline V and J ends were trimmed by 2 bases and 4 bases, with 6 bases remaining between them. The CDR3 sequence is 11 residues long. CDR3 coding DNA: TGCAGCGTTGAAAGGGAGTACGAGCAGTACTTC. Its protein is CSVEREYEQYF.

This clonotype was picked up many times. This chain joins TRBV18 and TRBJ1-2; no firm D call. V was cut by 8 bases and J by 8 bases, with 24 bases left in between. Germline-derived CDR1 and CDR2 are KGHSH and LQKENI. CDR3 length: 15 amino acids. CDR3 sequence: CASQQPGWAEPGYTF. The CDR3 DNA reads as TGTGCCAGCCAACAACCCGGGTGGGCAGAGCCGGGCTACACCTTC. The full variable domain, completed using reference TRBV18 and TRBJ1-2, is NAGVMQNPRHLVRRRGQEARLRCSPMKGHSHVYWYRQLPEEGLKFMVYLQKENIIDESGMPKERFSAEFPKEGPSILRIQQVVRGDSAAYFCASQQPGWAEPGYTFGSGTRLTVV.

In its sample, this clonotype was seen a few times. The rearrangement links TRBV5-6 to TRBJ1-2; TRBD1 might be the D (5 bases). Germline lookup yields CDR1 SGHDT and CDR2 YYEEEE. With 1 base removed from V and 5 bases from J, the gap between germline ends came to 12 bases. This CDR3 comprises 14 residues. The CDR3 loop reads CASSLSRRGYGYTF. In DNA, the CDR3 is TGTGCCAGCAGCTTGTCTCGTCGGGGGTATGGCTACACCTTC.

This clonotype has ten or more counts. This chain joins TRBV11-2 and TRBJ1-4; 7 bases align to TRBD1. In germline, CDR1 is SGHAT, CDR2 FQNNGV. J gave up 5 bases and V 5 bases, and 11 bases lay outside the gene matches. This CDR3 has 16 amino acids. CDR3 DNA: TGTGCCAGCAGCCCATCAAGGGACAGCTTAAATGAAAAACTGTTTTTT. It yields the protein CASSPSRDSLNEKLFF.

This clonotype was found many times. The genes are TRBV2 and TRBJ1-5; 8 bases align to TRBD1. The CDR3 runs 13 residues. With 6 bases clipped from V and 8 bases from J, the junction kept 6 bases outside the gene matches. Germline V gene lookup returns CDR1 SNHLY and CDR2 FYNNEI. In DNA, the CDR3 is TGTGCCAGCAGGGAGGACAGGGACGAGCCCCAGCATTTT. Encoded protein: CASREDRDEPQHF. Complete variable domain (other parts from reference TRBV2 and TRBJ1-5): EPEVTQTPSHQVTQMGQEVILRCVPISNHLYFYWYRQILGQKVEFLVSFYNNEISEKSEIFDDQFSVERPDGSNFTLKIRSTKLEDSAMYFCASREDRDEPQHFGDGTRLSIL.

This clonotype was seen at least ten times. The CDR3 coding sequence is TGTGCCAGCAGCCAAGAAGAGGGGGCCTCCTACGAGCAGTACTTC. Residues: CASSQEEGASYEQYF. This sequence joins TRBV4-2 and TRBJ2-7; 7 nucleotides match TRBD1. Germline trimming cut 0 bases from V and 0 bases from J; bases unmatched to any gene: 2. This CDR3 has 15 residues. Germline assignment: CDR1 LGHNA and CDR2 YNFKEQ.

This clonotype was seen at least ten times. The gene calls are TRBV12-5 and TRBJ2-7; weak D call: TRBD2 (5 bases). This CDR3 is built from 17 residues. Germline V gives CDR1 LGHNT, CDR2 FRNRAP. The germline V and J ends were trimmed by 6 bases and 2 bases, with 23 bases remaining between them. CDR3 in amino acids: CASGQRRSGLGTYEQYF. Written as DNA, the CDR3 is TGTGCTAGTGGACAAAGACGATCCGGCCTCGGGACCTACGAGCAGTACTTC. The full variable domain, with the rest looked up from reference TRBV12-5 and TRBJ2-7, is DARVTQTPRHKVTEMGQEVTMRCQPILGHNTVFWYRQTMMQGLELLAYFRNRAPLDDSGMPKDRFSAEMPDATLATLKIQPSEPRDSAVYFCASGQRRSGLGTYEQYFGPGTRLTVT.

This clonotype was seen many times. The chain employs TRBV12-3 or TRBV12-4 and TRBJ1-2; no definite D call. This CDR3 contains 14 residues. Deletions cut 6 bases from V and 5 bases from J, with 16 bases between. CDR3: CASSPAGWGYGYTF. The CDR3 coding sequence is TGTGCCAGCAGCCCCGCGGGGTGGGGATATGGCTACACCTTC.